This TCR beta chain appears in the sequencing data of a study of blood T cell repertoires in COVID-19. At the level of the study: COVID-19 samples from acute and convalescent phases originated in the United States, Italy and Spain. T cells, B-cell-depleted T cells, or PBMCs provided the cDNA or gDNA that served as material.

The CDR3 consists of 20 residues. Germline CDR1 reads MNHEY; CDR2 reads SVGEGT. The V end lost 0 bases, the J end lost 1 base, and 21 bases lay between the germline ends. Per the original methods: Amplification with reference gene primers provided the estimates of nucleated cell counts. Measured with immunoSEQ multiplex PCR; TCRdb has only the in-frame clones, and not every one. The V and J calls and clone size are taken from that table; D and trimming were inferred from the DNA. The sample gives about 190,000 clones, roughly four fifths of which show up once; 9.5% to 15% is in the top ten. The sequence was obtained from a woman between 45 and 65 years old with acute or convalescent COVID-19. The rearrangement joins TRBV6-2 or TRBV6-3 to TRBJ2-2; a weak D match, TRBD1 (6 bases). The sample comprised peripheral blood. As DNA, the CDR3 is TGTGCCAGCAGTTACTCCTCTGGGGGCCTCTTGAACGGGAACACCGGGGAGCTGTTTTTT. It yields the protein CASSYSSGGLLNGNTGELFF.